The clone carrying this T cell receptor (beta chain) has at least ten counts. The length of the CDR3 is 15 residues. With 1 base clipped from V and 0 bases from J, the junction kept 0 bases outside the gene matches. The germline V gene has CDR1 SGHNT and CDR2 YENEEA. According to the study, TCR beta libraries were built with iRepertoire HTBI primers and CDR3-region Arm-PCR. A single record per CDR3 protein comes from TCRdb applying MiXCR to the multiplex PCR reads. The sample consists of hundreds of thousands of distinct CDR3 sequences, about a sixth of them appearing once. This specimen comes from a study of regulatory T cells in long-lasting Graves disease. Study-level information: Duration of antithyroid drug therapy among newly diagnosed Graves' patients was under 3 months.

Described time point: newly diagnosed GD, antithyroid drugs for less than 3 months. Researchers made the TCR library from RNA that was extracted from PBMCs. Patient provenance is recorded as an endocrinology department in Xi'an, China. The sample was also reused in another study, on T cells in Graves' hyperthyroidism and ophthalmopathy.

The rearrangement uses TRBV11-3 and TRBJ2-1; 7 bases line up with TRBD1. The sample was peripheral blood mononuclear cells (PBMCs), taken at new diagnosis, from a patient treated with antithyroid drugs. This sequence originates from a man aged 40-55 years with Graves disease. CDR3 DNA sequence: TGTGCCAGCAGCTTAGGACAGGGCTCCTACAATGAGCAGTTCTTC. Translating gives CASSLGQGSYNEQFF.